This T cell receptor beta chain was documented in a study of T cells in Graves' hyperthyroidism and ophthalmopathy. Background on the study: Upon initial diagnosis and before any treatment, peripheral blood was collected.

Regions amplified from RNA transcripts were the TCR beta CDR3 regions. The study used the HTBI primer set for a first-round RT-PCR of the TCR CDR3. TCRdb re-called the multiplex PCR reads through MiXCR, storing one row per CDR3 protein. The table shows some 570,000 distinct CDR3 sequences, with 13% to 15% occurring only once. This clonotype came up many times. The germline gives CDR1 SNHLY, CDR2 FYNNEI. The CDR3 sequence is 12 residues long. Trimming removed 9 bases at V and 5 bases at J, with 12 bases between. The chain uses TRBV2 and TRBJ2-3, with a tentative D call TRBD2 (6 bases). The receptor was derived from a woman under 30 with Graves' ophthalmopathy. The sequencing input was blood. As DNA, the CDR3 is TGTGCCAGTCGGGAGTATGGAGATACGCAGTATTTT. This encodes CASREYGDTQYF.